The TCR beta chain under discussion was sequenced for a study of blood T cell repertoires in COVID-19. About the research overall: Material from acute and convalescent COVID-19 was sourced from the United States, Italy and Spain. The analysed material was cDNA or gDNA that came from T cells, B-cell-depleted T cells, or PBMCs.

Per the germline V gene, CDR1 is SGDLS and CDR2 is YYNGEE. The ends lost 3 bases at V and 4 bases at J; junction bases unmatched: 2. This CDR3 spans 15 amino acids. The Seattle patients, enrolled during active infection, were followed longitudinally. Per the original data handling: Amplified reference gene primers provided the basis for estimating nucleated cell counts. Clones were read by immunoSEQ multiplex PCR, and TCRdb kept only the in-frame ones, dropping some. V and J calls and clone size follow that table, whereas D and trimming were derived from the DNA. This table holds roughly 180,000 clones, around 84% found once.

This sequence originates from a woman between 45 and 60 years old with COVID-19, enrolled during active disease. V gene TRBV9 combines with J gene TRBJ2-2, with 11 bases aligning to TRBD1. The sequenced sample consisted of peripheral blood. The CDR3 here is CASSAGQGATGELFF. CDR3 DNA: TGTGCCAGCAGCGCCGGACAGGGGGCCACCGGGGAGCTGTTTTTT.